This TCR beta chain was captured by sequencing in a study of cytomegalovirus exposure and HLA in healthy donors (dated by TCRdb to 2016 to 2017). Regarding the research as a whole: An earlier analysis of 587 of the donors reported more than 250 Gb of sequence data and about 100 million unique TCR beta sequences from approximately 180 million T cells. The study aimed to test whether cataloging public T cell receptors could reveal signatures of past pathogen exposure. Among the roughly 400 genotyped donors, around 81% belonged to the genetic ancestry cluster associated with self-reported Caucasian donors. The T cell repertoires of several hundred subjects were profiled by immunosequencing and related to cytomegalovirus serostatus. An earlier analysis of several hundred of the donors applied high-throughput TCR beta sequencing to assess whether each TCR beta V gene segment acted as functional or pseudogenic. Along with the approximately 600-subject first cohort, a separate validation cohort of around 120 different subjects was used. Typing coverage varied by locus: about 629-640 donors for A, B, C, DRB1 and DQB1; approximately 520 for DQA1; some 610 for DPA1; 400 to 480 for DPB1. An early release covering roughly 580 HLA-typed donors comprised about 300 gigabases of sequencing data and approximately 85 million unique TCR sequences. Among over 350 genotyped donors of the cohort, an average of about 240,000 unique TCR beta nucleotide sequences were sequenced per donor, roughly a sixth of them non-productive. A few DR-DQ haplotypes were handled as single units for association and clustering because linkage in the cohort was strong. Every discovery cohort repertoire had been produced on one sequencing platform. A later analysis re-examined previously published TCR beta repertoires from about 700 donors and added high-resolution HLA genotyping to investigate patterns of TCR occurrence. Donor age, sex, ethnicity and CMV serostatus were collected together with the repertoire data. Genome-wide SNP genotypes for about 55% of the 666 donors were used in a later genetic analysis, which treated that subset as a discovery cohort. To predict cytomegalovirus infection status, the study brought together high-throughput TCR immunosequencing, statistical association of individual TCRs with disease status, and machine learning. In the later analysis, no new phenotypic data were used to find candidate immune exposures; instead, reliance was placed on TCR beta sequences and their occurrence across donors. HLA typing covered class I and class II loci at four-digit resolution.

The cohort consisted of 600 to 700 healthy bone marrow donors. Cohort members were all nominally healthy when sampled, although unrecorded immune exposures were likely present. The donor was CMV seropositive and was included in the group of 250 to 350 seropositive cohort members. A peripheral blood sample was collected from each donor, and TCR beta sequencing was performed on peripheral blood mononuclear cells. The Qiagen DNeasy Blood Extraction Kit was used to extract genomic DNA from the blood cell samples. Broad study findings and their caveats: A few of the identified cytomegalovirus-associated TCR beta chains were confirmed in vitro to be specific for cytomegalovirus antigens. When HLA alleles, especially DR and DQ, strongly co-occurred, attributing TCR associations to individual alleles was difficult. In a later analysis, TCR association rates were found to vary across HLA loci, with the most associated TCRs seen for DRB1 alleles and the fewest for HLA-C alleles. Linkage disequilibrium might explain the correlated functional status among segregating V segments, but an unknown experimental factor could not be excluded. At a false discovery rate of 0.05, a later analysis linked 15,000 to 20,000 TCR beta sequences to specific HLA alleles. This cohort had only TCR beta chains sequenced, and the lack of alpha or paired-chain data limited which features could be detected. A cluster of highly shared sequence variants was judged likely to represent a technical artifact of the sequencing pipeline. CMV serostatus was the only immune exposure information available for the cohort. Because counts were too low, some 17 rarely observed V segments, including chromosome 9 orphons, were excluded from the earlier analysis of several hundred of the donors. Most TCR sequences were seen in very few donors, while some public TCRs were found in many individuals. In a later genetic analysis, fewer N-insertions in productive TCRs were reported among donors in an Asian-associated ancestry cluster than the roughly 640-donor mean. Presence/absence analyses assumed roughly uniform sequencing depth across donors, an assumption that may not hold. In a later genetic analysis, a missense DCLRE1C variant was associated with V-gene and J-gene trimming of TCR beta chains, and the association was replicated in an independent cohort. The classifier was reported to diagnose cytomegalovirus status with high specificity and sensitivity in both the original and validation cohorts. In a later analysis, HLA-associated TCR beta chains were found to be more clonally expanded and to have lower generation probabilities than equally common non-associated chains. A total of 164 TCR beta chains were listed by the study as associated with cytomegalovirus. A further reported finding was that TCR beta sequences accurately predicted the HLA-A and HLA-B alleles for most subjects in the first cohort. In an earlier analysis of some 640 of the donors, most TCR beta V segments were observed in productive rearrangements about 87% or about 30% of the time, broadly matching IMGT annotations. A later analysis found that most CMV-associated TCR beta chains appeared HLA-restricted, with HLA associations seemingly driven largely by CMV exposure. Because HLA typing was unavailable for some donors at each locus, only the typed subset was used in association tests. A later analysis reported that several top co-occurrence clusters appeared linked to parvovirus B19, influenza, CMV and Epstein-Barr virus. The authors suggested that the approach could potentially be extended to other disease states and immunological phenotypes.

Library creation used the immunoSEQ multiplex PCR assay. The multiplex PCR relied on a mix of 60 forward primers for TCR Vbeta segments and 13 reverse primers for TCR Jbeta segments. Amplification of the CDR3 region of rearranged TCR beta genes was performed with a multiplex PCR assay on genomic DNA. The amplified TCR beta libraries were sequenced on the Illumina HiSeq System as 87-base-pair reads. In the original analysis: A later analysis tallied around 80 million unique TCR beta chains across the 666 repertoires, and approximately 11 million of those chains were shared by two or more donors. Raw reads were error-corrected and collapsed into unique sequences by a nearest-neighbor algorithm in which closely related sequences were merged to remove PCR and sequencing errors. To assign V, D and J gene segments, CDR3 sequences were aligned to IMGT reference sequences. For a sequence to be retained, a match of at least six nucleotides to both a V gene segment and a J gene segment was required. A rearrangement was called productive if the CDR3 had no stop codons and remained in frame with V and J, and every other rearrangement was called non-productive. CDR3 was defined by IMGT convention, running from the second conserved V-encoded cysteine to the conserved J-encoded phenylalanine. The earlier analysis of a few hundred of the donors excluded sequences that lacked an unambiguous match to a single V gene segment. An earlier analysis of around 600 of the donors classified V segments as functional when productive rearrangements were above 56.7% and as segregating when the standard deviation between donors was above 5%. A statistical classification framework was developed to diagnose cytomegalovirus status using the catalog of TCR beta chain sequences. A later analysis assigned V and J genes by comparing TCR nucleotide sequences with IMGT/GENE-DB human TR gene sequences. The TCRdist pipeline was used in a later analysis to assign CDR3 sequences and most-parsimonious VDJ recombination scenarios. In a later analysis, each TCR beta chain was defined by its CDR3 amino acid sequence together with its V-gene family, and reads without a unique V-gene family were excluded. A later analysis removed 500 to 600 highly shared, low-generation-probability nucleotide sequences to deal with suspected cross-contamination and a sequencing artifact. A later analysis calculated a clonal expansion index for each public chain from normalized within-repertoire ranks of inferred template counts. In a later analysis, generation probabilities were computed using a VDJ recombination model fitted to out-of-frame rearrangements, and the results were checked against IGoR. In a later analysis, hypergeometric tests were used to score TCR-TCR, TCR-HLA and TCR-CMV co-occurrence, with a repertoire-size bias correction applied to TCR pairs. False discovery rates were estimated in a later analysis by permuting HLA or CMV assignments 20 times. In a later analysis, co-occurring TCRs were grouped using DBSCAN, with TCRdist sequence similarity added in when clustering inside HLA-allele-positive subsets. Repertoires with fewer than 30,000 or more than 120,000 public chains were left out of co-occurrence clustering, as were roughly five repertoires with anomalous nucleotide sharing. TCRdb mirrors the immuneACCESS table, restricted to in-frame sequences. Some clones are absent from its copies; in checked studies, under half trace to an unresolved V gene, and the reason for the others is unknown. V and J calls and clone size are given by that table; D and trimming were obtained from the DNA. A total of approximately 190,000 clones appear in this sample, about 84% of them only once. The ten largest clonotypes hold 14% of the sample.

Points on this clone: No cognate antigen has been identified for it. Base qualities are not at hand, and no much larger clone is one base apart.

This sequence was found in a woman aged 25 to 39 in good health and CMV-seropositive. Sequencing was carried out using PBMCs.

DNA sequence: TGCGCCAGCAGACGACCGGGACAGGGGAGCCCTGAAGCTTTCTTT. Its amino acids are CASRRPGQGSPEAFF. The chain joins TRBV5-1 to TRBJ1-1; 10 bases in the middle match TRBD1. Looking up the germline V gene yields CDR1 SGHRS and CDR2 YFSETQ. Inclusive of the bounding cysteine and phenylalanine, the CDR3 is 15 residues long. Solely the CDR3 DNA is kept, with 45 bases framed from the first base. Clipping removes 5 bases from V and 6 bases from J, with 10 as the unmatched junction base count.